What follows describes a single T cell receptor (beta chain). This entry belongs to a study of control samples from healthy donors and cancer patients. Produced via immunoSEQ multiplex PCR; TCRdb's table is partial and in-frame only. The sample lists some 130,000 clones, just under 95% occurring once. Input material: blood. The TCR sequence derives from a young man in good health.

The CDR3 bases are TGTGCCAGCAGCCCCTTTGTCCTAACCCGGGGGGAAACAGATACGCAGTATTTT. This encodes CASSPFVLTRGETDTQYF. The rearrangement links TRBV7-6 to TRBJ2-3, with 7 bases matching TRBD2. The CDR3 length is 18 residues. CDR1 is SGHVS and CDR2 is FNYEAQ in the germline V gene. V trimming: 5 bases; J trimming: 3 bases; junction bases outside the gene matches: 17.